This note documents a single TCR beta chain sequence. The sample comes from a study of blood T cell repertoires in COVID-19. The CDR3 covers 17 residues. V shed 0 bases and J 0 bases; nucleotides not matched to a gene: 7. The germline CDR1 and CDR2 sequences are SGHRS and YFSETQ. Some clones are missing from TCRdb's copy, which holds only in-frame ones; the method was immunoSEQ multiplex PCR. The table shows 190,000 or so clones, with more than 75% occurring only once. The clonotype originates from a man aged 35 to 55 with active or convalescent COVID-19. Input material: peripheral blood. The genes are TRBV5-1 and TRBJ2-3; 7 nucleotides match TRBD1. The CDR3 region is CASSLVLTGPSTDTQYF. CDR3 coding DNA: TGCGCCAGCAGCTTGGTCCTGACAGGGCCTAGCACAGATACGCAGTATTTT. Full variable domain (outside the CDR3, taken from reference TRBV5-1 and TRBJ2-3): KAGVTQTPRYLIKTRGQQVTLSCSPISGHRSVSWYQQTPGQGLQFLFEYFSETQRNKGNFPGRFSGRQFSNSRSEMNVSTLELGDSALYLCASSLVLTGPSTDTQYFGPGTRLTVL.